This T cell receptor beta chain was sequenced during a study of blood T cell repertoires in COVID-19. This table comes from immunoSEQ multiplex PCR, and its TCRdb copy is limited to in-frame clones, with some not included. The sample shows approximately 240,000 clones, approximately 80% of them seen only once. The V and J ends lost 8 bases and 7 bases respectively, with 20 bases between them. Germline V gene data show CDR1 as MNHEY and CDR2 as SVGAGI. The CDR3 covers 14 residues. Material: peripheral blood. The chain couples TRBV6-5 to TRBJ1-2; D may be TRBD1 (5 bases). The TCR originated in a woman of 80 years or more with active or convalescent COVID-19. The CDR3 DNA reads as TGTGCCAGCGGGGGGGTTTCCCCTTTCGGTGGCTACACCTTC. Protein: CASGGVSPFGGYTF.